The 18 T cell receptor beta chains below all came from one sample that was sequenced in a study of blood T cell repertoires in COVID-19. This table comes from immunoSEQ multiplex PCR, and its TCRdb copy is limited to in-frame clones, with some not included. The sample records approximately 260,000 clones, 85% to 90% being singletons. Sequencing was performed on peripheral blood. The receptors stem from a woman in her thirties or forties who had recovered from COVID-19.

This chain links TRBV29-1 with TRBJ1-2; TRBD1 matches at 10 bases. V was pared by 7 bases and J by 1 base, with 3 bases of the junction left unmatched. The CDR3 sequence is 13 residues long. The germline V gene has CDR1 SQVTM and CDR2 ANQGSEA. The chain's CDR3 is CSGGTGVNYGYTF. The CDR3 DNA reads as TGCAGCGGTGGGACAGGGGTTAACTATGGCTACACCTTC. Full variable domain (missing parts from reference TRBV29-1 and TRBJ1-2): SAVISQKPSRDICQRGTSLTIQCQVDSQVTMMFWYRQQPGQSLTLIATANQGSEATYESGFVIDKFPISRPNLTFSTLTVSNMSPEDSSIYLCSGGTGVNYGYTFGSGTRLTVV.

J is TRBJ2-7 and V is TRBV5-1, with a tentative D call TRBD1 (6 bases). CDR1 and CDR2 (germline): SGHRS, YFSETQ. Trimming removed 4 bases at V and 2 bases at J, with 10 bases between. The CDR3 has 13 residues. The CDR3 loop is CASSPKGAYEQYF. Here the CDR3 DNA reads TGCGCCAGCAGCCCGAAGGGGGCCTACGAGCAGTACTTC.

Comments on this clone: Other DNA sequences from this sample encode an identical CDR3 as well. The V and J genes are TRBV27 and TRBJ1-5, with 8 bases fitting TRBD1. Germline CDR1 is MNHEY and CDR2 is SMNVEV (reference sequence). The CDR3 totals 14 residues. The V gene end was trimmed by 2 bases and the J gene end by 4 bases; junction bases not matched to a gene: 1. The CDR3 coding sequence is TGTGCCAGCAGTTTAGGGACAGGTAATCAGCCCCAGCATTTT. Its translation is CASSLGTGNQPQHF.

The CDR3 region is CASSWGYRGPSGANVLTF. DNA of the CDR3: TGTGCCAGTAGTTGGGGGTACAGGGGGCCCTCTGGGGCCAACGTCCTGACTTTC. This chain joins TRBV19 and TRBJ2-6, with 9 bases identical to TRBD1. Germline values: CDR1 LNHDA, CDR2 SQIVND (reference sequence). V lost 5 bases to trimming and J lost 0 bases; unmatched junction nucleotides: 8. The CDR3 loop spans 18 amino acids.

The V and J genes are TRBV5-4 and TRBJ2-2, with D unresolved. V shed 4 bases and J shed 1 base, with 14 bases lying between them. This CDR3 contains 16 residues. Germline V gene data show CDR1 as SGHNT and CDR2 as YYREEE (reference sequence). The DNA of the CDR3 is TGTGCCAGCAGCCACTCCAACCTAAGGAACACCGGGGAGCTGTTTTTT. Its translation is CASSHSNLRNTGELFF.

V and J are TRBV27 and TRBJ2-7; 10 bases agree with TRBD2. The germline V gene encodes CDR1 MNHEY and CDR2 SMNVEV (reference sequence). CDR3 size: 13 residues. The V segment lost 2 bases and the J segment 6 bases; nucleotides outside the gene matches: 1. CDR3 DNA: TGTGCCAGCAGTTTACTAGCGGGAGCCGAGCAGTACGTC. The encoded protein is CASSLLAGAEQYV.

The chain recombines TRBV3-1 (or the pseudogene TRBV3-2) with TRBJ2-7; 8 bases line up with TRBD1. Germline CDR1 is LGHDT and CDR2 is YNNKEL (reference sequence). The V and J ends lost 4 bases and 3 bases, in that order; junction bases with no gene match: 5. This CDR3 is built from 14 residues. CDR3 bases: TGTGCCAGCAGCCTAGGACAGGGTAACTACGAGCAGTACTTC. Its translation: CASSLGQGNYEQYF.

V and J are TRBV27 and TRBJ2-2; TRBD1 might be the D (6 bases). With 4 bases removed from V and 6 bases from J, the gap between germline ends came to 9 bases. CDR1 is MNHEY and CDR2 is SMNVEV in the germline V gene (reference sequence). This CDR3 contains 13 residues. DNA of the CDR3: TGTGCCAGCAGTTGGACAGTAGCCGGGGAGCTGTTTTTT. It is translated as CASSWTVAGELFF.

This clone has just one count. The chain links TRBV13 to TRBJ2-5; 9 positions agree with TRBD2. CDR1 PRHDT and CDR2 FYEKMQ come from the germline V gene (reference sequence). The V and J ends lost 2 bases and 5 bases, in that order; junction bases with no gene match: 12. This CDR3 region has 17 residues. DNA for the CDR3: TGTGCCAGCAGCTTACTTGAGGGTAGCGGGGGAGGTGAGACCCAGTACTTC. Translation: CASSLLEGSGGGETQYF.

V is TRBV2 and J is TRBJ1-5; no reliable D call. The V end lost 2 bases, the J end lost 6 bases, and 8 bases lay between the germline ends. This CDR3 contains 13 residues. Per the germline V gene, CDR1 is SNHLY and CDR2 is FYNNEI. The CDR3 spells CASSEREAQPQHF. Written as DNA, the CDR3 is TGTGCCAGCAGTGAACGGGAGGCTCAGCCCCAGCATTTT. The whole variable domain, filled in from reference TRBV2 and TRBJ1-5, reads EPEVTQTPSHQVTQMGQEVILRCVPISNHLYFYWYRQILGQKVEFLVSFYNNEISEKSEIFDDQFSVERPDGSNFTLKIRSTKLEDSAMYFCASSEREAQPQHFGDGTRLSIL.

The chain carries TRBV5-1 and TRBJ2-5, with D unclear. The V gene's germline CDR1 is SGHRS and CDR2 YFSETQ. Trimming removed 3 bases from V and 2 bases from J, with 2 bases in between. This CDR3 comprises 11 residues. CDR3 sequence: CASSSQETQYF. The CDR3 bases are TGCGCCAGCAGCTCACAAGAGACCCAGTACTTC. Complete variable domain (other parts from reference TRBV5-1 and TRBJ2-5): KAGVTQTPRYLIKTRGQQVTLSCSPISGHRSVSWYQQTPGQGLQFLFEYFSETQRNKGNFPGRFSGRQFSNSRSEMNVSTLELGDSALYLCASSSQETQYFGPGTRLLVL.

The chain combines TRBV5-1 with TRBJ2-7; 8 nucleotides line up with TRBD1. With 0 bases clipped from V and 3 bases from J, the junction kept 5 bases outside the gene matches. Germline CDR1 and CDR2: SGHRS and YFSETQ. This CDR3 contains 15 residues. In DNA, the CDR3 is TGCGCCAGCAGCTTGGAGACAGGGGCGGTCTACGAGCAGTACTTC. Amino acid sequence: CASSLETGAVYEQYF. The variable domain in full, completed from reference TRBV5-1 and TRBJ2-7, reads KAGVTQTPRYLIKTRGQQVTLSCSPISGHRSVSWYQQTPGQGLQFLFEYFSETQRNKGNFPGRFSGRQFSNSRSEMNVSTLELGDSALYLCASSLETGAVYEQYFGPGTRLTVT.

The rearrangement joins TRBV6-2 or TRBV6-3 to TRBJ2-7; TRBD1 agrees at 10 bases. CDR1 MNHEY and CDR2 SVGEGT come from the germline V gene. The CDR3 extends over 15 amino acids. V shed 5 bases and J 2 bases; nucleotides not matched to a gene: 6. CDR3 DNA sequence: TGTGCCAGCAGTCCGGACAGGGGGTATACCTACGAGCAGTACGTC. Translated: CASSPDRGYTYEQYV.

This chain uses TRBV30 with TRBJ1-2, with TRBD1 matching over 9 bases. The CDR3 sequence is 12 residues long. V gave up 3 bases and J gave up 8 bases; unmatched junction bases: 4. Germline CDR1 and CDR2: GTSNPN and SVGIG (reference sequence). The chain's CDR3 is CAWRVDRGGYTF. The CDR3 DNA reads as TGTGCCTGGAGGGTGGACAGGGGAGGCTACACCTTC.

The CDR3 region has the DNA TGTGCCAGCAGCGGGGACAGCACTGTCTACGAGCAGTACTTC. It specifies CASSGDSTVYEQYF. V gene TRBV2 combines with J gene TRBJ2-7; 7 nucleotides line up with TRBD1. CDR3 length: 14 amino acids. Germline V gene lookup returns CDR1 SNHLY and CDR2 FYNNEI. V shed 6 bases and J 3 bases; nucleotides not matched to a gene: 8.

The rearrangement links TRBV10-3 to TRBJ2-5, with a weak D call TRBD1 (5 bases). This CDR3 is built from 13 residues. In germline, CDR1 is ENHRY, CDR2 SYGVKD. Trimming shortened V by 2 bases and J by 5 bases, and 9 bases separated the two germline ends. The CDR3 reads CAISEGARETQYF. CDR3 in DNA: TGTGCCATCAGTGAGGGGGCGCGGGAGACCCAGTACTTC.

The chain carries TRBV9 and TRBJ2-2; 8 nucleotides align to TRBD2. With 5 bases clipped from V and 6 bases from J, the junction kept 9 bases outside the gene matches. The germline V gene has CDR1 SGDLS and CDR2 YYNGEE. CDR3 length: 15 residues. The CDR3 DNA reads as TGTGCCAGCAGTCTTTGGACTAGCCCCGCCGGGGAGCTGTTTTTT. As protein: CASSLWTSPAGELFF.

The chain uses TRBV9 and TRBJ2-3; perhaps TRBD2 as D (6 bases). The CDR3 has 14 amino acids. V dropped 3 bases and J dropped 4 bases, with 12 bases sitting between them. Germline CDR1 reads SGDLS; CDR2 reads YYNGEE. The CDR3 region is CASSATSSADTQYF. DNA of the CDR3: TGTGCCAGCAGCGCGACTAGTAGTGCAGATACGCAGTATTTT.